Listed here are 28 T cell receptor beta chains from one sample, sequenced in a study of Graves' ophthalmopathy and Graves' hyperthyroidism. The authors amplified TCR beta CDR3 regions from RNA transcripts. HTBI-primed RT-PCR formed the first round, and a multiplex PCR formed the second. A single record per CDR3 protein comes from TCRdb applying MiXCR to the multiplex PCR reads. The sample lists 1 million to 1.3 million distinct CDR3 sequences, 36% seen once, with more than 9.5% in the top ten. Sequencing was carried out using peripheral blood or thyroid tissue (not recorded which). The receptors stem from an adult man with Graves' hyperthyroidism.

This clonotype was counted many times. The rearrangement links TRBV7-7 to TRBJ2-5; the match to TRBD2 covers 10 bases. The CDR3 extends over 15 amino acids. Trimming at V came to 5 bases and at J to 5 bases, leaving 8 bases not matched to a gene. The V gene's germline CDR1 is SSHAT and CDR2 FNYEAQ (reference sequence). The CDR3 sequence: CASSRERGGRETQYF. CDR3 sequence (DNA): TGTGCCAGCAGCCGGGAGCGGGGGGGCCGGGAGACCCAGTACTTC.

In this sample, this clonotype turned up many times. The J gene is TRBJ1-5, the V gene TRBV29-1, with TRBD1 matching 9 bases. Germline V CDR1 and CDR2: SQVTM, ANQGSEA. V shed 7 bases, J shed 2 bases, and the junction held 6 bases outside the gene matches. The CDR3 has 14 residues. The CDR3 region is CSARDRDGNQPQHF. CDR3 in DNA: TGCAGCGCACGGGACAGGGATGGCAATCAGCCCCAGCATTTT.

There are a few counts of this clonotype. This chain joins TRBV5-1 and TRBJ2-2; TRBD2 aligns across 14 bases. Germline trimming cut 5 bases from V and 3 bases from J; bases unmatched to any gene: 6. The germline CDR1 and CDR2 sequences are SGHRS and YFSETQ. This CDR3 spans 17 amino acids. CDR3 nucleotide sequence: TGCGCCAGCAGGCCCGGGACTAGCGGGAGACACACCGGGGAGCTGTTTTTT. Translating gives CASRPGTSGRHTGELFF. The complete variable domain, with remaining parts taken from reference TRBV5-1 and TRBJ2-2, reads KAGVTQTPRYLIKTRGQQVTLSCSPISGHRSVSWYQQTPGQGLQFLFEYFSETQRNKGNFPGRFSGRQFSNSRSEMNVSTLELGDSALYLCASRPGTSGRHTGELFFGEGSRLTVL.

This clonotype was detected only a few times. The genes are TRBV7-8 and TRBJ1-1; D remains ambiguous. CDR3 length: 14 residues. CDR1 SGHVS and CDR2 FQNEAQ come from the germline V gene. Trimming left V 5 bases short and J 3 bases short, with 13 bases between. This CDR3 is CASSPDLWYTEAFF. The DNA of the CDR3 is TGTGCCAGCAGCCCGGATTTGTGGTACACTGAAGCTTTCTTT.

This clonotype was recorded at least ten times. This chain joins TRBV20-1 and TRBJ2-7; weak D call: TRBD1 (5 bases). CDR3 length equals 15 residues. The germline V and J ends were trimmed by 1 base and 6 bases, with 19 bases remaining between them. Germline-derived CDR1 and CDR2 are DFQATT and SNEGSKA (reference sequence). CDR3 protein: CSARGAQKPTGEQYF. The CDR3 DNA reads TGCAGTGCTAGAGGGGCCCAAAAACCCACAGGCGAGCAGTACTTC.

A remark on this clonotype: The CDR3 does not close with the conserved phenylalanine or tryptophan, likely indicating a read error. The DNA is left out, because the CDR3 cannot be placed on it with certainty; the CDR3 is given as TCRdb lists it. The genes are TRBV29-1 and TRBJ2-6; TRBD1 is taken as the D call from the table, unchecked against the DNA. Germline CDR1 SQVTM, CDR2 ANQGSEA. The CDR3 length is 9 residues, termini included. The CDR3 sequence is CSVEGPTLT.

This clonotype has ten or more counts. The chain is built from TRBV20-1 and TRBJ1-1, with 8 bases matching TRBD1. Losses at the gene ends were 2 bases for V and 11 bases for J; bases not matched to a gene: 10. The CDR3 length is 13 residues. From germline, CDR1 is DFQATT and CDR2 SNEGSKA (reference sequence). The CDR3 DNA reads as TGCAGTGCTAGAAGACAGGGGCAGTCTAGTGCTTTCTTT. Translating it yields CSARRQGQSSAFF.

The genes are TRBV7-6 and TRBJ2-3; TRBD2 matches 10 bases. J was trimmed by 4 bases and V by 1 base; bases with no gene match: 8. Germline-derived CDR1 and CDR2 are SGHVS and FNYEAQ. CDR3 size: 17 residues. DNA for the CDR3: TGTGCCAGCAGCTTAGGGACTAGCGGTCCTAGGGCAGATACGCAGTATTTT. This encodes CASSLGTSGPRADTQYF. Full variable domain (rest looked up from reference TRBV7-6 and TRBJ2-3): GAGVSQSPRYKVTKRGQDVALRCDPISGHVSLYWYRQALGQGPEFLTYFNYEAQQDKSGLPNDRFSAERPEGSISTLTIQRTEQRDSAMYRCASSLGTSGPRADTQYFGPGTRLTVL.

The CDR3 region has the DNA TGCAGTTACTCGCCGGGGCCCAATCAGCCCCAGCATTTT. It translates to CSYSPGPNQPQHF. V usage is TRBV20-1 and J usage is TRBJ1-5; weak D call: TRBD1 (5 bases). Germline CDR1 is DFQATT and CDR2 is SNEGSKA (reference sequence). Trimming removed 8 bases from V and 3 bases from J, with 14 bases in between. The CDR3 is 13 residues long.

This clonotype was seen a few times. A much more abundant neighbour one base away suggests this may be a read error. The rearrangement joins TRBV7-8 to TRBJ1-4, with D possibly TRBD1 on 5 matching bases. Germline V gives CDR1 SGHVS, CDR2 FQNEAQ. V lost 4 bases and J lost 3, with 9 bases in between. The CDR3 runs to 14 residues. This chain's CDR3 is CASSSTAANEKLFF. The CDR3 coding sequence is TGTGCCAGCAGCTCGACAGCAGCTAATGAAAAACTGTTTTTT.

This chain uses TRBV4-3 with TRBJ2-7, with TRBD2 identical over 11 bases. The V and J ends lost 2 bases and 7 bases, in that order; junction bases with no gene match: 10. The CDR3 runs 16 residues. In germline, CDR1 is LGHNA, CDR2 YSLEER. CDR3 DNA sequence: TGCGCCAGCAGCCAAACTAGCGGGGGAGTCGCGGGGGAGCAGTACTTC. Translated, it gives CASSQTSGGVAGEQYF.

The chain links TRBV28 to TRBJ1-2; D ambiguous. The CDR3 loop spans 15 amino acids. Germline V lookup: CDR1 MDHEN, CDR2 SYDVKM. Deletions cut 8 bases from V and 2 bases from J, with 18 bases between. CDR3 coding DNA: TGTGCCAGCCCCGCCCCGGCCGGGATAAACTATGGCTACACCTTC. It translates to CASPAPAGINYGYTF.

This clonotype appeared many times. V gene TRBV7-2 combines with J gene TRBJ1-1; 8 bases map to TRBD1. The CDR3 covers 13 residues. Germline CDR1 reads SGHTA; CDR2 reads FQGNSA. V lost 6 bases, J lost 5 bases, and 5 bases stayed unmatched. CDR3 DNA sequence: TGTGCCAGCAGTTGGACAGGGCGGACTGAAGCTTTCTTT. This sequence encodes CASSWTGRTEAFF.

This clonotype was recorded at least ten times. CDR3 DNA sequence: TGCAGTCCCTATGGGGGGGTGAGGGATGGCTACACCTTC. Protein product: CSPYGGVRDGYTF. The rearrangement links TRBV20-1 to TRBJ1-2, with a weak D call TRBD1 (5 bases). CDR1 and CDR2 from the germline V gene are DFQATT and SNEGSKA (reference sequence). V was cut by 8 bases and J by 6 bases, with 19 bases left in between. The CDR3 is made up of 13 amino acids.

This chain uses TRBV10-3 with TRBJ2-2; TRBD2 is a possible D gene (5 bases). The CDR3 is made up of 13 amino acids. The V gene lost 4 bases and the J gene lost 5 bases, with 8 bases spanning the gap. CDR1 is ENHRY and CDR2 is SYGVKD in the germline V gene. The CDR3 DNA reads as TGTGCCATCAGTGTCGGGGAAACCGGGGAGCTGTTTTTT. Amino acids: CAISVGETGELFF.

In this sample, this clonotype turned up many times. CDR3 DNA: TGCGCCAGCAGCGGATCTGCCGGGACAGGAGGCTATGGCTACACCTTC. Encoded protein: CASSGSAGTGGYGYTF. The J gene is TRBJ1-2, the V gene TRBV5-1; the match to TRBD1 covers 8 bases. Germline lookup yields CDR1 SGHRS and CDR2 YFSETQ. The length of the CDR3 is 16 residues. With 4 bases clipped from V and 4 bases from J, the junction kept 12 bases outside the gene matches.

This clonotype was seen repeatedly, ten times or more. This chain links TRBV9 with TRBJ2-5; 10 bases align to TRBD1. CDR1 and CDR2 from the germline V gene are SGDLS and YYNGEE. V gave up 4 bases and J gave up 3 bases; unmatched junction bases: 3. The CDR3 runs 14 residues. This chain's CDR3 is CASSYGTGEETQYF. The CDR3 bases are TGTGCCAGCAGCTACGGGACAGGGGAAGAGACCCAGTACTTC.

The V and J genes are TRBV7-3 and TRBJ2-5; TRBD2 matches 9 bases. Germline assignment: CDR1 SGHTA and CDR2 FQGTGA. Trimming cost V 6 bases and J 0 bases; bases outside gene matches: 14. This CDR3 is built from 18 residues. CDR3 DNA sequence: TGTGCCAGCAGTTTTAGCGGGAGCTCCCTTCTAGACCAAGAGACCCAGTACTTC. It is translated as CASSFSGSSLLDQETQYF.

This clonotype showed up many times. The chain links TRBV29-1 to TRBJ1-3, with TRBD1 as a possible D gene (5 bases). The V end was cut by 1 base, the J end by 4 bases, with 11 bases between. The CDR3 totals 14 residues. The germline V gene has CDR1 SQVTM and CDR2 ANQGSEA. Written as DNA, the CDR3 is TGCAGCGTTGAAGGGTTGGGGCCCGGAAACACCATATATTTT. This codes for CSVEGLGPGNTIYF.

This rearrangement joins TRBV4-1 to TRBJ1-1; D not certain. This CDR3 is 13 amino acids long. The germline V and J ends were trimmed by 4 bases and 4 bases, with 10 bases remaining between them. The germline gives CDR1 MGHRA, CDR2 YSYEKL. The DNA for the CDR3 is TGCGCCAGCAGCCTCGACCAGTTCACTGAAGCTTTCTTT. Residues: CASSLDQFTEAFF.

This clonotype was picked up many times. The CDR3 loop is CSARDVGYNQPQHF. For the CDR3, the DNA is TGCAGTGCTAGAGATGTGGGGTACAATCAGCCCCAGCATTTT. The chain employs TRBV20-1 and TRBJ1-5; D call uncertain. CDR3 length: 14 amino acids. The V gene lost 0 bases and the J gene lost 3 bases, with 9 bases spanning the gap. CDR1 and CDR2 from the germline V gene are DFQATT and SNEGSKA (reference sequence).

V usage is TRBV7-2 and J usage is TRBJ2-5; 9 bases align to TRBD2. This CDR3 is 17 amino acids long. V lost 2 bases to trimming and J lost 2 bases; unmatched junction nucleotides: 9. The germline V gene has CDR1 SGHTA and CDR2 FQGNSA. In DNA, the CDR3 is TGTGCCAGCAGCTTATGGGGGCTAGCGGGATATCAAGAGACCCAGTACTTC. Protein: CASSLWGLAGYQETQYF.

Many counts were recorded for this clonotype. V and J are TRBV5-8 and TRBJ1-2, with 8 positions matching TRBD1. CDR3 size: 14 residues. The germline V gene encodes CDR1 SGHTS and CDR2 YDEGEE. Losses at the gene ends were 1 base for V and 8 bases for J; bases not matched to a gene: 7. Here the CDR3 reads CASSLMQGARGYTF. The CDR3, as DNA: TGTGCCAGCAGCTTGATGCAGGGGGCACGAGGCTACACCTTC. Based on the CDR3 plus reference TRBV5-8 and TRBJ1-2, the full variable domain is EAGVTQSPTHLIKTRGQQATLRCSPISGHTSVYWYQQALGLGLQFLLWYDEGEERNRGNFPPRFSGRQFPNYSSELNVNALELEDSALYLCASSLMQGARGYTFGSGTRLTVV.

The J gene is TRBJ2-5, the V gene TRBV7-3; 10 positions agree with TRBD1. The DNA end lines up better with TRBJ2-7; the J call may be wrong. CDR1 is SGHTA, CDR2 FQGTGA, per germline. CDR3 length: 15 amino acids. The DNA for the CDR3 is TGTGCCAGCAGCCCCGGGACAGGGGACGCCTACGAGCAGTACTTC. It yields the protein CASSPGTGDAYEQYF.

Details on this clonotype: One end of the junction fails to match germline, which may point to a read error. This chain connects TRBV7-8 to TRBJ2-2; the D call may be TRBD1 or TRBD2 (6 bases each). The germline V gene has CDR1 SGHVS and CDR2 FQNEAQ. The CDR3 has 14 residues. CDR3 region: CASSLVGDTGGLFF. The CDR3 bases are TGTGCCAGCAGCTTAGTAGGGGACACCGGGGGGCTGTTTTTT.

This clonotype has ten or more counts. J is TRBJ2-2 and V is TRBV29-1; D call uncertain. The germline gives CDR1 SQVTM, CDR2 ANQGSEA. This CDR3 spans 12 amino acids. Trimming stripped 4 bases from V and 6 bases from J, with 9 bases between. Written as DNA, the CDR3 is TGCAGCGTTGCTGAAGGGTCCGGGGAGCTGTTTTTT. Residues: CSVAEGSGELFF.

J is TRBJ1-2 and V is TRBV7-2; TRBD1 agrees at 7 bases. Trimming at V came to 6 bases and at J to 4 bases, leaving 11 bases not matched to a gene. The CDR3 loop spans 15 amino acids. The germline V gene has CDR1 SGHTA and CDR2 FQGNSA. CDR3 nucleotides: TGTACCAGCAGAACTGGGACAGTGGGCCTCTATGGCTACACCTTC. Translation gives CTSRTGTVGLYGYTF.

This clonotype was counted at least ten times. This chain connects TRBV12-3 or TRBV12-4 to TRBJ1-1; D is unclear. V lost 9 bases to trimming and J lost 4 bases, with 15 bases between them. The CDR3 has 13 residues. As DNA, the CDR3 is TGTGCCAGTGGTGCACCGTCGGTCACTGAAGCTTTCTTT. Its protein is CASGAPSVTEAFF.